This paragraph covers one TCR beta chain sequence. No antigen is known for it. CDR1 SNHLY and CDR2 FYNNEI come from the germline V gene. V gave up 6 bases and J gave up 3 bases; unmatched junction bases: 7. CDR3 length: 15 amino acids. This table comes from immunoSEQ multiplex PCR, and its TCRdb copy is limited to in-frame clones, with some not included. Among 80,000 to 90,000 clones, 92% were seen once, and the ten largest hold approximately 5.2%. The sample comes from a study of T cell responses to AZD1222 COVID-19 vaccine. Overall study results and limits: Variant regions that are unmutated are reportedly the target of nearly half of spike-specific TCRs. Recipients of AZD1222 seropositive at baseline numbered only 6 or 7.

V is TRBV2 and J is TRBJ2-7, with 11 positions matching TRBD2. The sample was peripheral blood, taken on day 0 of AZD1222 vaccination. The clonotype comes from an adult in good health. Here the CDR3 reads CASSGTSGRIYEQYF. The CDR3 nucleotides read TGTGCCAGCAGCGGAACTAGCGGGAGAATCTACGAGCAGTACTTC.